This TCR beta chain was observed in a study of control samples from healthy donors and cancer patients. Trimming took 1 base from V and 3 from J; bases not matched to a gene: 3. The germline V gene encodes CDR1 LGHNA and CDR2 YSLEER. This CDR3 has 17 amino acids. Profiling relied on immunoSEQ multiplex PCR, and the TCRdb table lists in-frame clones only, not all of them. Found here are around 140,000 clones, roughly 93% of them singletons; the top ten hold roughly 5.7%. The sequenced material came from blood. J is TRBJ2-6 and V is TRBV4-3, with 10 nucleotides matching TRBD1. The receptor comes from a man between 18 and 29 years old in good health. CDR3 nucleotide sequence: TGCGCCAGCAGCCAAGGGGACAGGGGCAGTGGGGCCAACGTCCTGACTTTC. Encoded protein: CASSQGDRGSGANVLTF.